The 22 T cell receptor beta chains presented below share a single source sample, sequenced in a study of blood T cell repertoires in COVID-19. Sequencing was performed with immunoSEQ multiplex PCR; in TCRdb, only in-frame clones are kept and a portion is missing. The repertoire has roughly 110,000 clones, 80% to 90% of them found once; the top ten carry 4.6%. The specimen sequenced was peripheral blood. Source of these receptors: a woman between 45 and 65 years old with acute or convalescent COVID-19.

The V gene is TRBV5-6, the J gene TRBJ1-6; D unclear. Trimming shortened V by 0 bases and J by 8 bases, and 6 bases separated the two germline ends. Per germline, CDR1 SGHDT and CDR2 YYEEEE. This CDR3 is built from 13 residues. The CDR3 protein is CASSLALDSPLHF. CDR3 bases: TGTGCCAGCAGCTTGGCACTGGATTCACCCCTCCACTTT.

The V gene is TRBV28, the J gene TRBJ1-4; a weak D match, TRBD1 (6 bases). The CDR3 spans 13 residues. V gave up 11 bases and J gave up 4 bases, with 14 bases separating them. Germline CDR1 is MDHEN and CDR2 is SYDVKM. The CDR3 protein is CAVNGGRNEKLFF. The DNA for the CDR3 is TGTGCCGTTAATGGGGGCCGTAATGAAAAACTGTTTTTT.

The J gene is TRBJ2-7, the V gene TRBV18, with D perhaps TRBD1 (6 bases). The CDR3 covers 15 residues. Germline V gene sequence: CDR1 KGHSH, CDR2 LQKENI. V was trimmed by 6 bases and J by 4 bases, leaving 19 bases between them. In DNA form, the CDR3 reads TGTGCCAGCTCGGAAATACAGGGTACGGGGTACGAGCAGTACTTC. Translated: CASSEIQGTGYEQYF.

The CDR3: CASSIGGTVLTYNEQFF. The CDR3 DNA is TGTGCCAGTAGTATAGGCGGGACGGTACTTACCTACAATGAGCAGTTCTTC. The chain joins TRBV19 to TRBJ2-1; D is perhaps TRBD2 (6 bases). V was clipped by 1 base and J by 2 bases, with 15 bases between them. Germline CDR1 LNHDA, CDR2 SQIVND (reference sequence). The CDR3 is 17 residues long.

The rearrangement joins TRBV30 to TRBJ1-2; tentatively, D is TRBD1 (6 bases). The CDR3 loop spans 11 amino acids. The ends were cut back, 0 bases at V and 7 bases at J, with 6 bases in the middle. Germline CDR1 and CDR2: GTSNPN and SVGIG (reference sequence). CDR3 residues: CAWSVQGGYTF. The CDR3 DNA reads TGTGCCTGGAGTGTACAGGGTGGCTACACCTTC. Filled out from reference TRBV30 and TRBJ1-2, the complete variable domain reads SQTIHQWPATLVQPVGSPLSLECTVEGTSNPNLYWYRQAAGRGLQLLFYSVGIGQISSEVPQNLSASRPQDRQFILSSKKLLLSDSGFYLCAWSVQGGYTFGSGTRLTVV.

This clone was counted a single time. This chain joins TRBV15 and TRBJ2-2; 7 nucleotides align to TRBD2. Germline CDR1 LNHNV, CDR2 YYDKDF (reference sequence). CDR3 length: 15 amino acids. V was pared by 4 bases and J by 0 bases, with 2 bases of the junction left unmatched. The CDR3 reads CATSKGTTNTGELFF. The CDR3, as DNA: TGTGCCACCAGCAAAGGGACTACGAACACCGGGGAGCTGTTTTTT. The whole variable domain, filled in from reference TRBV15 and TRBJ2-2, reads DAMVIQNPRYQVTQFGKPVTLSCSQTLNHNVMYWYQQKSSQAPKLLFHYYDKDFNNEADTPDNFQSRRPNTSFCFLDIRSPGLGDTAMYLCATSKGTTNTGELFFGEGSRLTVL.

The chain couples TRBV5-1 to TRBJ2-7, with a weak D call TRBD2 (6 bases). The CDR3 runs to 14 residues. CDR1 and CDR2 (germline): SGHRS, YFSETQ. The germline V and J ends were trimmed by 3 bases and 0 bases, with 10 bases remaining between them. The DNA for the CDR3 is TGCGCCAGCAGCTCCCGGGGGAGCTCCTACGAGCAGTACTTC. It specifies CASSSRGSSYEQYF.

Points on this clone: The junction does not match germline at one end; this may be a read error. The chain uses TRBV7-7 and TRBJ2-5, with D perhaps matching TRBD2 (6 bases). Germline V gene lookup returns CDR1 SSHAT and CDR2 FNYEAQ (reference sequence). The CDR3 runs 13 residues. CDR3 protein: CASSWRDGETQYF. CDR3 in DNA: TGTGCTAGCAGCTGGCGGGACGGAGAGACCCAGTACTTC.

This clone was detected once. This chain uses TRBV28 with TRBJ2-1, with 7 positions matching TRBD2. The CDR3 length is 15 residues. The ends lost 10 bases at V and 2 bases at J; junction bases unmatched: 11. Germline CDR1 reads MDHEN; CDR2 reads SYDVKM. Here the CDR3 reads CATHGYGRTYNEQFF. The CDR3 nucleotides are TGTGCCACCCACGGGTACGGGAGGACCTACAATGAGCAGTTCTTC.

J is TRBJ2-4 and V is TRBV7-9; the D gene is possibly TRBD2 (6 bases). The ends were cut back, 2 bases at V and 0 bases at J, with 11 bases in the middle. This CDR3 is built from 16 residues. Germline CDR1 is SEHNR and CDR2 is FQNEAQ (reference sequence). The DNA for the CDR3 is TGTGCCAGCAGCTTAATGGAGGGGCTAGCCAAAAACATTCAGTACTTC. It encodes CASSLMEGLAKNIQYF. Filled out from reference TRBV7-9 and TRBJ2-4, the complete variable domain reads DTGVSQNPRHKITKRGQNVTFRCDPISEHNRLYWYRQTLGQGPEFLTYFQNEAQLEKSRLLSDRFSAERPKGSFSTLEIQRTEQGDSAMYLCASSLMEGLAKNIQYFGAGTRLSVL.

The chain recombines TRBV29-1 with TRBJ2-3; TRBD2 aligns across 7 bases. V was clipped by 1 base and J by 2 bases; unmatched bases: 6. Germline V lookup: CDR1 SQVTM, CDR2 ANQGSEA. The CDR3 spans 15 residues. CDR3 sequence reads: CSVEGLAGHTDTQYF. The CDR3 nucleotides read TGCAGCGTTGAAGGTTTAGCGGGTCACACAGATACGCAGTATTTT.

This rearrangement joins TRBV27 to TRBJ2-6; 10 bases align to TRBD1. The J segment lost 1 base and the V segment lost 5 bases, leaving 5 bases of the junction unmatched. There are 17 residues in the CDR3. In germline, CDR1 is MNHEY, CDR2 SMNVEV (reference sequence). The CDR3 is CASSAGQGRSGANVLTF. DNA for the CDR3: TGTGCCAGCAGTGCGGGACAGGGGAGATCTGGGGCCAACGTCCTGACTTTC.

The J gene is TRBJ2-3, the V gene TRBV9, with TRBD2 identical over 12 bases. This CDR3 spans 15 amino acids. Trimming removed 3 bases from V and 3 bases from J; junction bases left unmatched: 2. Germline V gene data show CDR1 as SGDLS and CDR2 as YYNGEE. The CDR3 sequence: CASSGLAGATDTQYF. In DNA, the CDR3 is TGTGCCAGCAGCGGACTAGCGGGAGCGACAGATACGCAGTATTTT. The full variable domain, rest sourced from reference TRBV9 and TRBJ2-3, is DSGVTQTPKHLITATGQRVTLRCSPRSGDLSVYWYQQSLDQGLQFLIQYYNGEERAKGNILERFSAQQFPDLHSELNLSSLELGDSALYFCASSGLAGATDTQYFGPGTRLTVL.

This clone was detected once. This chain uses TRBV7-8 with TRBJ1-5, with 7 bases identical to TRBD1. The junction had 5 bases not matched to a gene; V was cut back by 1 base and J by 5 bases. CDR1 is SGHVS, CDR2 FQNEAQ, per germline. The CDR3 spans 15 residues. CDR3 in DNA: TGTGCCAGCAGCTTAGAAGGGGGCACATATCAGCCCCAGCATTTT. This gives the protein CASSLEGGTYQPQHF.

The chain couples TRBV3-1 (or the pseudogene TRBV3-2) to TRBJ1-1, with D perhaps TRBD1 (6 bases). This CDR3 contains 14 residues. Looked up from germline, CDR1 is LGHDT and CDR2 is YNNKEL (reference sequence). V was shortened by 1 base and J by 0 bases, with 6 bases between the two germline ends. CDR3 DNA sequence: TGTGCCAGCAGCCAAGGGACAGTGAACACTGAAGCTTTCTTT. Translation: CASSQGTVNTEAFF.

The V call is TRBV14, the J call TRBJ1-1; tentatively, D is TRBD1 (5 bases). The CDR3 extends over 14 amino acids. V was shortened by 5 bases and J by 9 bases, with 19 bases between the two germline ends. Germline V gives CDR1 SGHDN, CDR2 FVKESK. This CDR3 reads CASSSSREWSQAFF. CDR3 sequence (DNA): TGTGCCAGCAGCTCCTCCAGGGAATGGTCCCAAGCTTTCTTT.

The V call is TRBV6-6, the J call TRBJ2-7, with 13 bases aligning to TRBD2. Germline CDR1 and CDR2: MNHNY and SVGAGI (reference sequence). Trimming cost V 5 bases and J 2 bases; bases outside gene matches: 3. The CDR3 covers 15 residues. The CDR3 DNA sequence: TGTGCCAGCAGTACTGGGACTAGCGGGGCCTACGAGCAGTACTTC. It codes for CASSTGTSGAYEQYF.

The chain has TRBV25-1 and TRBJ2-3; D gene ambiguous. CDR1 MGHDK and CDR2 SYGVNS come from the germline V gene. The length of the CDR3 is 12 residues. Trimming shortened V by 4 bases and J by 4 bases, and 6 bases separated the two germline ends. CDR3 nucleotides: TGTGCCAGCAGTGCTAGTCCAGATACGCAGTATTTT. Its protein product is CASSASPDTQYF.

In nucleotides, the CDR3 is TGTGCCATCAGTGAAGGGACAGAGCCTAATTCACCCCTCCACTTT. Translated, it gives CAISEGTEPNSPLHF. The rearrangement uses TRBV10-3 and TRBJ1-6, with 7 nucleotides matching TRBD1. The germline gives CDR1 ENHRY, CDR2 SYGVKD. This CDR3 region has 15 residues. Trimming removed 3 bases from V and 6 bases from J; junction bases left unmatched: 5.

The chain joins TRBV3-1 (or the pseudogene TRBV3-2) to TRBJ2-5, with D hard to call. This CDR3 is built from 13 residues. The V gene lost 5 bases and the J gene lost 4 bases, with 11 bases spanning the gap. Germline CDR1 is LGHDT and CDR2 is YNNKEL (reference sequence). CDR3 nucleotides: TGTGCCAGCAGCGGGTCGGCGGTAGAGACCCAGTACTTC. Its protein is CASSGSAVETQYF.

The rearrangement joins TRBV5-4 to TRBJ2-2, with 10 bases that match TRBD1. Trimming at V came to 4 bases and at J to 4 bases, leaving 1 base not matched to a gene. Germline CDR1 is SGHNT and CDR2 is YYREEE (reference sequence). CDR3 length: 14 amino acids. The CDR3 spells CASSRDRGTGELFF. In DNA form, the CDR3 reads TGTGCCAGCAGCCGGGACAGGGGCACCGGGGAGCTGTTTTTT. Looking up the rest from reference TRBV5-4 and TRBJ2-2 gives the full variable domain: ETGVTQSPTHLIKTRGQQVTLRCSSQSGHNTVSWYQQALGQGPQFIFQYYREEENGRGNFPPRFSGLQFPNYSSELNVNALELDDSALYLCASSRDRGTGELFFGEGSRLTVL.

The chain combines TRBV30 with TRBJ1-6; D is unclear. Germline loops: CDR1 GTSNPN, CDR2 SVGIG (reference sequence). V lost 4 bases, J lost 9 bases, and 13 bases lay in between. The CDR3 loop spans 13 amino acids. CDR3 sequence reads: CAWTSTRGSPLHF. In DNA form, the CDR3 reads TGTGCCTGGACCAGTACAAGAGGTTCACCCCTCCACTTT.